The 5 T cell receptor beta chains presented below share a single source sample, sequenced in a study of T cell clones after liver transplantation. This table comes from immunoSEQ multiplex PCR, and its TCRdb copy is limited to in-frame clones, with some not included. The data hold tens of thousands of clones, with about two thirds observed a single time. Specimen: CD4+ T cells from blood, collected before liver transplant. These receptors were taken from a human donor who received a liver transplant.

The chain carries TRBV19 and TRBJ1-2, with 10 bases aligning to TRBD1. V lost 9 bases, J lost 5 bases, and 15 bases stayed unmatched. CDR1 is LNHDA, CDR2 SQIVND, per germline (reference sequence). The CDR3 covers 16 residues. CDR3 residues: CASLPDRGSTVYGYTF. The DNA for the CDR3 is TGTGCCAGCCTACCGGACAGGGGGTCTACAGTTTATGGCTACACCTTC.

The genes are TRBV5-4 and TRBJ1-4; 7 bases line up with TRBD1. Germline CDR1 and CDR2: SGHNT and YYREEE (reference sequence). The CDR3 has 15 amino acids. The ends lost 2 bases at V and 3 bases at J; junction bases unmatched: 4. The CDR3 nucleotides are TGTGCCAGCAGCTTAGGGGGCGAGGCTAATGAAAAACTGTTTTTT. Translated, it gives CASSLGGEANEKLFF.

This clone was counted between two and nine times. J is TRBJ2-6 and V is TRBV5-6; TRBD1 aligns across 11 bases. Unmatched junction bases numbered 10, after V lost 4 bases and J lost 4 bases. The CDR3 covers 18 residues. From germline, CDR1 is SGHDT and CDR2 YYEEEE. In nucleotides, the CDR3 is TGTGCCAGCAGCACCATTGGACAGGGGGCGCAAGGGGCCAACGTCCTGACTTTC. This translates into CASSTIGQGAQGANVLTF.

The chain carries TRBV27 and TRBJ1-1; TRBD1 might be the D (5 bases). Per germline, CDR1 MNHEY and CDR2 SMNVEV (reference sequence). V lost 3 bases, J lost 4 bases, and 15 bases lay in between. The CDR3 is 15 residues long. CDR3 coding DNA: TGTGCCAGCAGTTTCAGTCCAGGGCGGGGCACTGAAGCTTTCTTT. It specifies CASSFSPGRGTEAFF.

The chain joins TRBV4-2 to TRBJ1-5; 7 positions agree with TRBD1. CDR1 and CDR2 from the germline V gene are LGHNA and YNFKEQ. Trimming cost V 0 bases and J 4 bases; bases outside gene matches: 6. This CDR3 comprises 16 residues. In nucleotides, the CDR3 is TGTGCCAGCAGCCAAGATGTGGGACAGCGAAATCAGCCCCAGCATTTT. Amino acids: CASSQDVGQRNQPQHF.